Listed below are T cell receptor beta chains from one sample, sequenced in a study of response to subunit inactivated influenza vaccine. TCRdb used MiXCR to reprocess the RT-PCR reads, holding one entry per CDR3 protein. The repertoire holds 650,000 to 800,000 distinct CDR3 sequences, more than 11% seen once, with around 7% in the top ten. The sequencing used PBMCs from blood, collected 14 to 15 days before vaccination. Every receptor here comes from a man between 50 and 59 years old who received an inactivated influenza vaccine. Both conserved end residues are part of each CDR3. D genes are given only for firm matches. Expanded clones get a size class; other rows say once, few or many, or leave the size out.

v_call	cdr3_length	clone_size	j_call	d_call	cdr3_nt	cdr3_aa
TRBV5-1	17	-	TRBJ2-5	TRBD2	TGCGCCAGCAGCTTGGCCCGGACTAGCGGGAGTCAAGAGACCCAGTACTTC	CASSLARTSGSQETQYF
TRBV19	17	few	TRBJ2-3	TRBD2	TGTGCCAGTAGTATTCAGGGACTAGCGGGAGGCACAGATACGCAGTATTTT	CASSIQGLAGGTDTQYF
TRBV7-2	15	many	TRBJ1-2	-	TGTGCCAGCAGCCCCGGGGGAGGGGCTCTATATGGCTACACCTTC	CASSPGGGALYGYTF
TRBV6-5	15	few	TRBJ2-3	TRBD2	TGTGCCAGCAGTTCCACCGGGACTACCACAGATACGCAGTATTTT	CASSSTGTTTDTQYF
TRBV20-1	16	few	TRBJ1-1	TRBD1	TGCAGTGCTCAAGTGACAGGGCGACCAGATATCACTGAAGCTTTCTTT	CSAQVTGRPDITEAFF
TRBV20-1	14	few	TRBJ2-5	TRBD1	TGCAGTGCCAAAACAGGGGCCAACCAAGAGACCCAGTACTTC	CSAKTGANQETQYF
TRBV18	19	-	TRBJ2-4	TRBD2	TGTGCCAGCTCACCACCGAATAGCGGGGGGGCCACTGCCCAAAACATTCAGTACTTC	CASSPPNSGGATAQNIQYF
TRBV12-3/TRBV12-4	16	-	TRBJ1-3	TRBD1	TGTGCCAGCAGAACCCACGACAGGGTCTCTGGAAACACCATATATTTT	CASRTHDRVSGNTIYF
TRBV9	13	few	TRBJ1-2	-	TGTGCCAGCAATCGGGAAGCCGAGGCTGGCTACACCTTC	CASNREAEAGYTF
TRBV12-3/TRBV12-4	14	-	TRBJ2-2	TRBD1	TGTGCCAGCAAGCGGACAGGGAACACCGGGGAGCTGTTTTTT	CASKRTGNTGELFF
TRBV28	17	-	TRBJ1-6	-	TGTGCCAGCAGTTCCAGAGTCCGCCTCTCCTATAATTCACCCCTCCACTTT	CASSSRVRLSYNSPLHF
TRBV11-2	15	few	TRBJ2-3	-	TGTGCCAGCAGCCCCTACGTCACTAGCACAGATACGCAGTATTTT	CASSPYVTSTDTQYF
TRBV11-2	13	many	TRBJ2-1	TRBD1	TGTGCCAGCAGCTTACCAGGGGGCAATGAGCAGTTCTTC	CASSLPGGNEQFF
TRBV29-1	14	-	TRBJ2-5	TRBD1	TGCAGCTCGGGGACAGGGGGCGGTTCAGAGACCCAGTACTTC	CSSGTGGGSETQYF
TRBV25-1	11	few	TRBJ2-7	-	TGTGCCAGCAGTGAAACGCTAGAGCAGTACTTC	CASSETLEQYF
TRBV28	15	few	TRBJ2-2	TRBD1	TGTGCCAGCAGTTTAGGCCAGGGGGCGCCCGGGGAGCTGTTTTTT	CASSLGQGAPGELFF